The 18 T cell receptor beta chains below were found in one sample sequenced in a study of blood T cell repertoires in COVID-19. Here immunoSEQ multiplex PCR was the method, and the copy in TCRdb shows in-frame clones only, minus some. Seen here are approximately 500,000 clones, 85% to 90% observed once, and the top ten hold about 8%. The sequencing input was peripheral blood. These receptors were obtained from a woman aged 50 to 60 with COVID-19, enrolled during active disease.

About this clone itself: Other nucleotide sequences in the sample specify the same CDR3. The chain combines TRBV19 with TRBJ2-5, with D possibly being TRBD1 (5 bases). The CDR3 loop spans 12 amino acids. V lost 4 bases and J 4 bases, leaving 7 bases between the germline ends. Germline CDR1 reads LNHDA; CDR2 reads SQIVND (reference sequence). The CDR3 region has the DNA TGTGCCAGTAGTAGTAGGGGAGAGACCCAGTACTTC. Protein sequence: CASSSRGETQYF.

The CDR3 reads CASSSPGQANGYTF. CDR3 DNA: TGTGCCAGCAGTTCGCCGGGACAAGCGAATGGCTACACCTTC. This rearrangement joins TRBV28 to TRBJ1-2; possible D gene TRBD1, 6 bases. In germline, CDR1 is MDHEN, CDR2 SYDVKM. The V and J ends lost 4 bases and 6 bases respectively, with 15 bases between them. The CDR3 contains 14 residues.

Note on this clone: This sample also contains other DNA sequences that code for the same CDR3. CDR3 loop: CAWRQGLNTEAFF. CDR3 DNA sequence: TGTGCCTGGAGGCAGGGTCTGAACACTGAAGCTTTCTTT. The rearrangement joins TRBV30 to TRBJ1-1; a weak D match, TRBD1 (5 bases). The CDR3 runs 13 residues. Looked up from germline, CDR1 is GTSNPN and CDR2 is SVGIG (reference sequence). Trimming removed 3 bases from V and 0 bases from J, with 8 bases in between.

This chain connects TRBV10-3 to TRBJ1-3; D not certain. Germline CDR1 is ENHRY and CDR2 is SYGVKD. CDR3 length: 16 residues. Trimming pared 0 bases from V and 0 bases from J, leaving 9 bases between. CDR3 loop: CAISESDRSSGNTIYF. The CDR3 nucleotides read TGTGCCATCAGTGAGTCTGATCGTAGCTCTGGAAACACCATATATTTT.

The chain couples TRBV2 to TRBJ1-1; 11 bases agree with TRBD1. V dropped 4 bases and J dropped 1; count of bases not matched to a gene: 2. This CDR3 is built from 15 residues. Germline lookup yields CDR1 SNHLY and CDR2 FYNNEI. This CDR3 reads CASSGDRGSNTEAFF. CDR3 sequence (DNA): TGTGCCAGCAGTGGGGACAGGGGGTCGAACACTGAAGCTTTCTTT.

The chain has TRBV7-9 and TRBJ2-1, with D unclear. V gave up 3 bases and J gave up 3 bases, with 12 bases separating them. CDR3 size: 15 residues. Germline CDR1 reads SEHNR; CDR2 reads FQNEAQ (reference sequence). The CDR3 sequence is CASSFPGAGYNEQFF. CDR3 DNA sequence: TGTGCCAGCAGCTTCCCGGGTGCCGGCTACAATGAGCAGTTCTTC.

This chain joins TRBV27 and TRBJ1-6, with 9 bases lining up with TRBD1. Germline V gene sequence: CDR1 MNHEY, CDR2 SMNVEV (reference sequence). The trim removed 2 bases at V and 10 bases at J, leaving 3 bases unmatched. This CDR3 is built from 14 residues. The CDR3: CASSLGQGRSPLHF. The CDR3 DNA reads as TGTGCCAGCAGTTTAGGACAGGGGCGGTCACCCCTCCACTTT.

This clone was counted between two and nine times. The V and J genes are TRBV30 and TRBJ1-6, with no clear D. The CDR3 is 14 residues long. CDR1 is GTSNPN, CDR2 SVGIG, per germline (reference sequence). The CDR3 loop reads CAISIGLAGSPLHF. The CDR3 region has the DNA TGTGCGATTAGTATCGGACTGGCCGGATCACCCCTCCACTTT.

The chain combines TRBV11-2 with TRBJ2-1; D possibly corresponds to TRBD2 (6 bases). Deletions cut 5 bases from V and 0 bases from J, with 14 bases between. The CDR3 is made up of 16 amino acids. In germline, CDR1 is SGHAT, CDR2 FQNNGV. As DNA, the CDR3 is TGTGCCAGCAGCACACGGGACTCCAGCTCCTACAATGAGCAGTTCTTC. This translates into CASSTRDSSSYNEQFF. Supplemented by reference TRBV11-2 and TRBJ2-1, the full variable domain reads EAGVAQSPRYKIIEKRQSVAFWCNPISGHATLYWYQQILGQGPKLLIQFQNNGVVDDSQLPKDRFSAERLKGVDSTLKIQPAKLEDSAVYLCASSTRDSSSYNEQFFGPGTRLTVL.

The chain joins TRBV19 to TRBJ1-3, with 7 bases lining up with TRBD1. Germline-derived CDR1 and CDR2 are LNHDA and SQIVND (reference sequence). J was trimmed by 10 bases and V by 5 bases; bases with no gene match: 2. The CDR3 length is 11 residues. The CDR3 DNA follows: TGTGCCAGTAGTCACAGGGGAACCATATATTTT. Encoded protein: CASSHRGTIYF.

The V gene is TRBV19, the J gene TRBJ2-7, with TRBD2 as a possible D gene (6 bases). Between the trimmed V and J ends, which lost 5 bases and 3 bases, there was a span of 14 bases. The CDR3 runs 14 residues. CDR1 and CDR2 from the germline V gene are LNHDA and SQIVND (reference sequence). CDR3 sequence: CASSPRLTSYEQYF. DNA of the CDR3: TGTGCCAGTAGTCCCCGCCTGACTAGCTACGAGCAGTACTTC.

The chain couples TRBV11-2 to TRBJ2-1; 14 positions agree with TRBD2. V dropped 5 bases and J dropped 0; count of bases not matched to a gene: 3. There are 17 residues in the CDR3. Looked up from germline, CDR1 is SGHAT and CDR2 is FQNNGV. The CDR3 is CASSPGLAGGSYNEQFF. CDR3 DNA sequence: TGTGCCAGCAGCCCAGGACTAGCGGGGGGCTCCTACAATGAGCAGTTCTTC.

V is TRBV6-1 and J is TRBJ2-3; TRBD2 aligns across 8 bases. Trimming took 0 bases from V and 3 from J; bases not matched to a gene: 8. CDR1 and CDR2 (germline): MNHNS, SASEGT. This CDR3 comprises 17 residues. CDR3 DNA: TGTGCCAGCAGTGAAGCCCTCGGGGGGGCCGGTACAGATACGCAGTATTTT. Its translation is CASSEALGGAGTDTQYF.

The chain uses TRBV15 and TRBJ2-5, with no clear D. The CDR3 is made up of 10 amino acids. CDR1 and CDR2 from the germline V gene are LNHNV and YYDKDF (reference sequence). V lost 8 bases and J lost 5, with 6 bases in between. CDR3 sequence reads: CATSGETQYF. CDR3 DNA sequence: TGTGCCACCTCCGGTGAGACCCAGTACTTC.

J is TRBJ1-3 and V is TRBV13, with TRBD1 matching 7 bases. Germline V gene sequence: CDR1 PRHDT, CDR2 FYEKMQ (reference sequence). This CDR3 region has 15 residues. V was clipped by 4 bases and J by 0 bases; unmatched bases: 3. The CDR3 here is CASSYRDSSGNTIYF. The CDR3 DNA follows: TGTGCCAGCAGCTACCGGGACAGCTCTGGAAACACCATATATTTT.

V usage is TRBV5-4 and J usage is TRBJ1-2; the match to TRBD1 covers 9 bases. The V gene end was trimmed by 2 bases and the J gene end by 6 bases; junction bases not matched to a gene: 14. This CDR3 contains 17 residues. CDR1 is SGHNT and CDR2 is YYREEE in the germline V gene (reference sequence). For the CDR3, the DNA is TGTGCCAGCAGCTTCTCGGGACAGGGTTTGTTGTCTGATGGCTACACCTTC. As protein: CASSFSGQGLLSDGYTF.

The CDR3 region has the DNA TGCGCCAGCAGCCGCGCAGGGGTTAGCAATCAGCCCCAGCATTTT. Amino acid sequence: CASSRAGVSNQPQHF. The V gene is TRBV4-1, the J gene TRBJ1-5, with D possibly matching TRBD1 (6 bases). Germline V gene data show CDR1 as MGHRA and CDR2 as YSYEKL. CDR3 length: 15 amino acids. V was shortened by 4 bases and J by 0 bases, with 10 bases between the two germline ends.

CDR3 amino acids: CASGGDANEQFF. The CDR3 DNA reads as TGTGCCAGCGGGGGGGATGCCAATGAGCAGTTCTTC. The chain employs TRBV3-1 (or the pseudogene TRBV3-2) and TRBJ2-1; 7 nucleotides line up with TRBD2. The germline V gene encodes CDR1 LGHDT and CDR2 YNNKEL (reference sequence). The length of the CDR3 is 12 residues. V trimming: 8 bases; J trimming: 6 bases; junction bases outside the gene matches: 4.